This T cell receptor beta chain stems from a study of radiotherapy plus CTLA-4 blockade in lung cancer (dated by TCRdb to the late 2010s). General notes on the study: Among enrolled patients, roughly 18% had an objective response and approximately 30% reached disease control.

The germline V gene (reference sequence) supplies CDR1 SGHNT and CDR2 YYREEE. The CDR3 starts with the cysteine, ends with the phenylalanine, and has 17 residues. Just the 51-base CDR3 DNA is kept, in frame starting at base 1. Trimming leaves V shorter by 0 bases and J shorter by 0 bases, with the junction holding 7 bases beyond the gene matches. On the study overall, not on this receptor specifically: The strongest predictors of response were reported to be early dynamic shifts in blood T cell clones along with a rise in serum interferon-beta following radiation. After treatment with radiotherapy and ipilimumab, TCR clones that originated in tumors expanded in peripheral blood.

A word on this clone: The antigen this receptor binds is unknown. Base quality data are lacking; no much larger clone is found one base away.

In this study, focal radiation therapy paired with CTLA-4 blockade (ipilimumab) was tested in patients who had chemo-refractory metastatic non-small-cell lung cancer. Libraries were built with the immunoSEQ multiplex PCR assay. The table was pulled from immuneACCESS by TCRdb, which kept in-frame rearrangements only. Such tables lose some clones; where checked, under half of the loss comes from unresolved V genes, and the rest has no known cause. The sample yields approximately 40,000 clones; around 86% were counted once. Approximately 23% of the sample rests with the top ten. Sequenced material: peripheral blood, taken from a patient treated with radiotherapy plus ipilimumab. This chain joins TRBV5-4 to TRBJ1-1, and 8 junction bases match TRBD1. The sequence was obtained from a human donor with non-small cell lung cancer whose response to radiotherapy plus ipilimumab could not be evaluated. The CDR3 region has the sequence CASSLVQGANLNTEAFF. The DNA is as follows: TGTGCCAGCAGCTTGGTGCAGGGGGCGAACTTGAACACTGAAGCTTTCTTT.